These T cell receptor beta chains were read from a single sample in a study of T cell repertoires in cytomegalovirus infection. TCRdb re-called the reads through MiXCR, storing one row per CDR3 protein. This table has about 300,000 distinct CDR3 sequences, roughly a quarter appearing once. The sequenced sample was PBMCs. The receptor source for this set is a human donor in good health (CMV status not recorded). Some clones in this sample may be carry-over from other donors' samples. Both conserved end residues are part of each CDR3. Fields, in order: V gene, J gene, CDR3 protein.

V: TRBV6-2/TRBV6-3; J: TRBJ1-5; CDR3: CASSSRDRGQGQPQHF
V: TRBV11-2; J: TRBJ2-3; CDR3: CASSATTGLAGGIGTDTQYF
V: TRBV7-2; J: TRBJ2-1; CDR3: CASSLDGSRRFF
V: TRBV7-8; J: TRBJ1-1; CDR3: CASSLSSTLTTEAFF
V: TRBV7-2; J: TRBJ1-4; CDR3: CASSWVGGLGELFF
V: TRBV7-6; J: TRBJ2-7; CDR3: CASSLTSGSEQYF
V: TRBV7-2; J: TRBJ1-5; CDR3: CASSLDRISNQPQHF
V: TRBV20-1; J: TRBJ1-1; CDR3: CSARDRRRQGSGEAFF
V: TRBV28; J: TRBJ2-7; CDR3: CASSLTAAAYEQYF
V: TRBV4-1; J: TRBJ1-6; CDR3: CASSHRAFEGYSPLHF
V: TRBV11-2; J: TRBJ2-2; CDR3: CASSLSARNTGELFF